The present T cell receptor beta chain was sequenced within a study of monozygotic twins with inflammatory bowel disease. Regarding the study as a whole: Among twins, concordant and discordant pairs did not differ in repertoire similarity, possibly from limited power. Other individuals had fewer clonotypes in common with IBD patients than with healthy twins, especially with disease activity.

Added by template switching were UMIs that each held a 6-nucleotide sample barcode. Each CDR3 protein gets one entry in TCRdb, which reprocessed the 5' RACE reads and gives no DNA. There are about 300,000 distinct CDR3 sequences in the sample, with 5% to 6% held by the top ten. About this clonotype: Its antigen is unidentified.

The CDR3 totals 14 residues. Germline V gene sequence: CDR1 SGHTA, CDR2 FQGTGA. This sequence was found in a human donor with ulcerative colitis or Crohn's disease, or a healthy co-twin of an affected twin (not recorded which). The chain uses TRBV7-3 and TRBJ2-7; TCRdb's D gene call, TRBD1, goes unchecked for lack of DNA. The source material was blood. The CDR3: CASSSAGAPYEQYF.